This T cell receptor (beta chain) was recorded in a study of response to subunit inactivated influenza vaccine. One entry per CDR3 protein, called by TCRdb with MiXCR from the RT-PCR reads. Of fewer than 600,000 distinct CDR3 sequences listed, approximately 6.9% are singletons. Turning to this clonotype: What it binds is unknown.

Trimming cost V 1 base and J 5 bases, with 12 bases left between them. This CDR3 region has 15 residues. General study points: Authors suggested that a seasonal influenza vaccination recruits few new T cells each time.

J is TRBJ1-3 and V is TRBV12-3 or TRBV12-4; D gene ambiguous. This TCR came from a man aged 50 to 75 who received an inactivated influenza vaccine. The material was PBMCs from blood, obtained less than 25 months after vaccination. The CDR3 DNA follows: TGTGCCAGCAGTTTAGGTACAAGGCGCAGAAACACCATATATTTT. Protein: CASSLGTRRRNTIYF.